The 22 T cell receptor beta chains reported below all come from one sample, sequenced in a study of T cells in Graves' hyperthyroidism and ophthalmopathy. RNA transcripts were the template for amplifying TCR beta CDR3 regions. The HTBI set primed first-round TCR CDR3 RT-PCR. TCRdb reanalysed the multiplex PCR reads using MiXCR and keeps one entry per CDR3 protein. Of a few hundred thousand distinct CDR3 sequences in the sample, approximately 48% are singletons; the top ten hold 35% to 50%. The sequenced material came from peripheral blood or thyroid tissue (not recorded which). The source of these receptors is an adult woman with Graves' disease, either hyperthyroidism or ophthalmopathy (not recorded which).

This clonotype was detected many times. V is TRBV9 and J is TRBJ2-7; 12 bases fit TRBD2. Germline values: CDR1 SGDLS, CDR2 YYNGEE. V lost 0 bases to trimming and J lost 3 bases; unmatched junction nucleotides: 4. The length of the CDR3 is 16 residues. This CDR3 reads CASSVAGTSGLYEQYF. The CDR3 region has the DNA TGTGCCAGCAGCGTAGCTGGGACTAGCGGGCTCTACGAGCAGTACTTC.

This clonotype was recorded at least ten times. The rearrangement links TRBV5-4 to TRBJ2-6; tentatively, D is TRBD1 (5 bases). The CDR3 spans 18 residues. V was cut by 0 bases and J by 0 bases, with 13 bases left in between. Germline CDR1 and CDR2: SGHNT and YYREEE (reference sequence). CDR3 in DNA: TGTGCCAGCAGCTTGGGTGCGTGGACAAGCTCTGGGGCCAACGTCCTGACTTTC. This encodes CASSLGAWTSSGANVLTF.

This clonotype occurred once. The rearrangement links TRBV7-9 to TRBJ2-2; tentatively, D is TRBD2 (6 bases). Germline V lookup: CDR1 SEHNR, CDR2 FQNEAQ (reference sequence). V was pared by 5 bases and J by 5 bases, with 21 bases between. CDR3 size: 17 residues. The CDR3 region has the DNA TGTGCCAGCAGCCATACTAGCAGTTTGAGGGGTACCGGGGAGCTGTTTTTT. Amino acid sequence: CASSHTSSLRGTGELFF.

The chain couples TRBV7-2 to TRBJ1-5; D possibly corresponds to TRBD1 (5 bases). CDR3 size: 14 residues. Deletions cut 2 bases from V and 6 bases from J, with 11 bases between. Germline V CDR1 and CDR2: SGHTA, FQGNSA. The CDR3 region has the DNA TGTGCCAGCAGCTTAAAGGGAAGGGGTCAGCCCCAGCATTTT. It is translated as CASSLKGRGQPQHF.

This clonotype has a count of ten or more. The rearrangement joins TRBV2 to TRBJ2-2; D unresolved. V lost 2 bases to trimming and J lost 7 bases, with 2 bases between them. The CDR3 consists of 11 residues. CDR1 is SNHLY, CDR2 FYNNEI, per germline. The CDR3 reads CASSEYGELFF. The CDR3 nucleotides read TGTGCCAGCAGTGAATACGGGGAGCTGTTTTTT.

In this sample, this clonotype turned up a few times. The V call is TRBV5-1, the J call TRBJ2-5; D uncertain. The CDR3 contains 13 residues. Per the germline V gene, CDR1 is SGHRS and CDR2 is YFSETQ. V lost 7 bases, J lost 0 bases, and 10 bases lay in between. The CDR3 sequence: CASGWQNQETQYF. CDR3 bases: TGCGCCAGCGGCTGGCAGAACCAAGAGACCCAGTACTTC.

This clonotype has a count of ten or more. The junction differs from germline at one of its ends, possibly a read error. The CDR3 here is CASSLTGGYGYTF. The CDR3 bases are TGCGCCAGCAGCTTGACAGGGGGCTATGGCTACACCTTC. This chain uses TRBV12-3 or TRBV12-4 with TRBJ1-2; 9 bases line up with TRBD1. This CDR3 is built from 13 residues.

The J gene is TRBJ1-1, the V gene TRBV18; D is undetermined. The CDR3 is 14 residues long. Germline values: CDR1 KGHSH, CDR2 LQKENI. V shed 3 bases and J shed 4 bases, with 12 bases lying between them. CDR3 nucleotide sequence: TGTGCCAGCTCACCTAGGTTCGGGAGCACTGAAGCTTTCTTT. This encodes CASSPRFGSTEAFF.

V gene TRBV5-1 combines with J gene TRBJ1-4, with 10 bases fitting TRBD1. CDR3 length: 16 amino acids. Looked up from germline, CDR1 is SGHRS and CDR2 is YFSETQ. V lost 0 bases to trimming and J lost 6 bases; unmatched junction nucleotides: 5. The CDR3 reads CASSLAGGQGYEKLFF. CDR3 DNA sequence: TGCGCCAGCAGCTTGGCCGGGGGACAGGGGTATGAAAAACTGTTTTTT. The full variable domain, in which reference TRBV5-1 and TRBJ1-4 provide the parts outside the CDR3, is KAGVTQTPRYLIKTRGQQVTLSCSPISGHRSVSWYQQTPGQGLQFLFEYFSETQRNKGNFPGRFSGRQFSNSRSEMNVSTLELGDSALYLCASSLAGGQGYEKLFFGSGTQLSVL.

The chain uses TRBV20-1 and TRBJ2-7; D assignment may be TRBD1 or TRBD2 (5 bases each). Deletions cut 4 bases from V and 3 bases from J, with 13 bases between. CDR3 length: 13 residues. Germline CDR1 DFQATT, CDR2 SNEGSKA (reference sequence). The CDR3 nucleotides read TGCAGTGCTACCCACGAGGGGCTCTACGAGCAGTACTTC. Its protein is CSATHEGLYEQYF.

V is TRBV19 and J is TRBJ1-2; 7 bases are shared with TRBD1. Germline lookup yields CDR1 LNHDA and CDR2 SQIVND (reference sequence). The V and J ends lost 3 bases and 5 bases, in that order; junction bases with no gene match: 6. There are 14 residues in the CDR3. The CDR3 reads CASSIPGQFYGYTF. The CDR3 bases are TGTGCCAGTAGTATCCCGGGACAGTTTTATGGCTACACCTTC. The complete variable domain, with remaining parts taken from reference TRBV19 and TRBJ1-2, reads DGGITQSPKYLFRKEGQNVTLSCEQNLNHDAMYWYRQDPGQGLRLIYYSQIVNDFQKGDIAEGYSVSREKKESFPLTVTSAQKNPTAFYLCASSIPGQFYGYTFGSGTRLTVV.

The CDR3: CASSQLPTANYGYTF. CDR3 DNA: TGTGCCAGCAGCCAACTCCCAACAGCTAACTATGGCTACACCTTC. The gene calls are TRBV7-9 and TRBJ1-2, with D hard to call. CDR3 length: 15 residues. Per the germline V gene, CDR1 is SEHNR and CDR2 is FQNEAQ (reference sequence). V gave up 5 bases and J gave up 0 bases, with 13 bases separating them.

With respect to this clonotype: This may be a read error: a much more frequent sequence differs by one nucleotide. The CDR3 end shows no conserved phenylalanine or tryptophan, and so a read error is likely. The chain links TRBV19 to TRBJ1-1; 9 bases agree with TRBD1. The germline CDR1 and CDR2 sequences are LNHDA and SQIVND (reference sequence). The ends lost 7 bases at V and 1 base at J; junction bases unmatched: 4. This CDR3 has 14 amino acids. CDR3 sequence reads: CASIADRGNTEAFL. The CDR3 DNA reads TGTGCCAGTATCGCGGACAGGGGGAACACTGAAGCTTTCCTT.

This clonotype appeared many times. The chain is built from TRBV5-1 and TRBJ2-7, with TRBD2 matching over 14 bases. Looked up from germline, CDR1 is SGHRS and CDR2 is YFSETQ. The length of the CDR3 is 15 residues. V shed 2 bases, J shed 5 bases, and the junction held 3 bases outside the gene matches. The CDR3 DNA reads TGCGCCAGCAGCTTACAGGGACTAGCGGGAGACGAGCAGTACTTC. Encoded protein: CASSLQGLAGDEQYF.

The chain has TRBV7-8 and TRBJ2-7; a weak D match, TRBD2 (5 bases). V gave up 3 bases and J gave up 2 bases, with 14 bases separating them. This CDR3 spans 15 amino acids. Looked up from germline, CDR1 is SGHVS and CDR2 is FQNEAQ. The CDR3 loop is CASSFVEGFAYEQYF. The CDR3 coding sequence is TGTGCCAGCAGCTTTGTTGAGGGATTTGCCTACGAGCAGTACTTC.

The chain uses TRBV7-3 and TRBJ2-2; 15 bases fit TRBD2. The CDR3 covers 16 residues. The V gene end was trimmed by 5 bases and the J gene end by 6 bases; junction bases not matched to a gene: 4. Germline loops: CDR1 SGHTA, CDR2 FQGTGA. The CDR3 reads CASSGGLAGGSGELFF. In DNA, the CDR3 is TGTGCCAGCAGCGGCGGACTAGCGGGAGGGTCCGGGGAGCTGTTTTTT.

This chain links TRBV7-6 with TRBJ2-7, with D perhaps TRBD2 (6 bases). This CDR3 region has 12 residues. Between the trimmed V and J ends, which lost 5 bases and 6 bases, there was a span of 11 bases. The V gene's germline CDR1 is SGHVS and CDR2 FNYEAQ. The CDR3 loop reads CASSRGGAEQYF. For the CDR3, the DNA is TGTGCCAGCAGCCGTGGAGGGGCCGAGCAGTACTTC.

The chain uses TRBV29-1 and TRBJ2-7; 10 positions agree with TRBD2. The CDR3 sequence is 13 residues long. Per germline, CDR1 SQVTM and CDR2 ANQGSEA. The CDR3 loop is CSVAGGGTYEQYF. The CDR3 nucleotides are TGCAGTGTAGCGGGAGGTGGCACCTACGAGCAGTACTTC.

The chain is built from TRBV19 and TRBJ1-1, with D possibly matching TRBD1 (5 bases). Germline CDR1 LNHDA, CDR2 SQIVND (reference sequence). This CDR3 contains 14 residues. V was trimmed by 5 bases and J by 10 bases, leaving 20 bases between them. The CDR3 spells CASSGGDDSSRAFF. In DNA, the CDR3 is TGTGCCAGTAGTGGGGGTGATGATTCTAGTCGAGCTTTCTTT.

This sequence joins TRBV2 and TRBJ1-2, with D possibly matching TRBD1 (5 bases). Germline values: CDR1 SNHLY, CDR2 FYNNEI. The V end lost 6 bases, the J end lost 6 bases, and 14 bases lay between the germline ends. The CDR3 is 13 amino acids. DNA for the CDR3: TGTGCCAGCAGCACCCTATTGGGGGATGGCTACACCTTC. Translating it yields CASSTLLGDGYTF.

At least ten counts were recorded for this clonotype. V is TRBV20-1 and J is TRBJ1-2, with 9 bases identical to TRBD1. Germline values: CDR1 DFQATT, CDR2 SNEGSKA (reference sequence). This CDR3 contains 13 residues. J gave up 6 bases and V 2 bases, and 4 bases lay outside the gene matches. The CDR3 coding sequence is TGCAGTGCTAGAAGGGACAGGGAAGATGGCTACACCTTC. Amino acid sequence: CSARRDREDGYTF.

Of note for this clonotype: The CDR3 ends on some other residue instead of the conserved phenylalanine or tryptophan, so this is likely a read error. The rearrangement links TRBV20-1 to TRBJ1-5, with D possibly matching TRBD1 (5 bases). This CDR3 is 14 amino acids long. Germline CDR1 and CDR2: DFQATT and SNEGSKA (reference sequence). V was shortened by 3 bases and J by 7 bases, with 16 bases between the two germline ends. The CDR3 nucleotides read TGCAGTGCTAGGCAGGGTCCTTCGAGACAGCCCCAGCATGTT. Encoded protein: CSARQGPSRQPQHV.